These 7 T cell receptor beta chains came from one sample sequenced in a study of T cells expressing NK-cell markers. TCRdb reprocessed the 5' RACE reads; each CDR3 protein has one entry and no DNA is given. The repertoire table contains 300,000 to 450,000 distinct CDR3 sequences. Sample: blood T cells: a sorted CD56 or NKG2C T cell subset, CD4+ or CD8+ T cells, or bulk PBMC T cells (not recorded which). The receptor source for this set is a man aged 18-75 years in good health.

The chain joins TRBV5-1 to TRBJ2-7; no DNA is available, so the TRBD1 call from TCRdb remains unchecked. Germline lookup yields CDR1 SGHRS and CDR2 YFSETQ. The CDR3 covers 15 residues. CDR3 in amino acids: CASSLIPDPPQNRYF.

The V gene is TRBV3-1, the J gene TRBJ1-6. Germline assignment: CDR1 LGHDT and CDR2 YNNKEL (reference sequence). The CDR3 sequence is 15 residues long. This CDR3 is CASSQVTGGNSPLHF.

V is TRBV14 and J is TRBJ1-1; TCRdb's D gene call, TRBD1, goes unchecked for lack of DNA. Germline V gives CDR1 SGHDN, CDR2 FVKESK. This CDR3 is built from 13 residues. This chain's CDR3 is CASQEGLNTEAFF.

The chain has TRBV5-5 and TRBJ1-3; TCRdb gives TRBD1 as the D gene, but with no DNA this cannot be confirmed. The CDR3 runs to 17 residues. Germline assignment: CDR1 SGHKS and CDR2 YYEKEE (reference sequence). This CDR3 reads CASSLRTGYFPGNTIYF.

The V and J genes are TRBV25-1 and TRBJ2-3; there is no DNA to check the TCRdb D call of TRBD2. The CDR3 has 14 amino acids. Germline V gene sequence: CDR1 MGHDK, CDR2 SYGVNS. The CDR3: CASSGGYGTDTQYF.

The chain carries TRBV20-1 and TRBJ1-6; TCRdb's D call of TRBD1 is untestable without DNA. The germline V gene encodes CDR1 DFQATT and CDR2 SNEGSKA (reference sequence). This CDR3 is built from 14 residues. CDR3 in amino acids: CSASKGFYNSPLHF.

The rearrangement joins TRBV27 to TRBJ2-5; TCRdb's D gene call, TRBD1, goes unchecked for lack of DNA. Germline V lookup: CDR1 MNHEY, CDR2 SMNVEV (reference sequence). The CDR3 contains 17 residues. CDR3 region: CASSRRGGWRYQETQYF.